This T cell receptor (beta chain) was identified in a study of response to subunit inactivated influenza vaccine. A remark on this clonotype: Its cognate antigen is unknown.

Study-wide points: With each seasonal influenza vaccination, the authors suggested, few new T cells are recruited.

V was cut by 0 bases and J by 2 bases, with 16 bases left in between. Per germline, CDR1 DFQATT and CDR2 SNEGSKA (reference sequence). The CDR3 runs to 16 residues. TCRdb re-called the RT-PCR reads through MiXCR, storing one row per CDR3 protein. There are 860,000 or so distinct CDR3 sequences in the sample; 21% occur only once, and about 9.4% lies in the top ten. The rearrangement joins TRBV20-1 to TRBJ2-5, with D tentatively TRBD2 (5 bases). The source of this sequence is a man aged 50-60 years who received an inactivated influenza vaccine. The source material was PBMCs from blood, sampled around 5 days after vaccination. The CDR3 bases are TGCAGTGCTAGAGATGGATCCGGGGTCAGGCAAGAGACCCAGTACTTC. This codes for CSARDGSGVRQETQYF.